This paragraph reports one T cell receptor (beta chain). V gave up 4 bases and J gave up 0 bases, with 6 bases separating them. CDR1 is SGHTA and CDR2 is FQGNSA in the germline V gene. This CDR3 has 13 residues. Here immunoSEQ multiplex PCR was the method, and the copy in TCRdb shows in-frame clones only, minus some. The sample has approximately 220,000 clones, about 80% seen once. Membership in each cohort depended on participant-reported clinical history. Individuals in the exposed group had encountered a COVID-19 case within 2 weeks preceding study entry. This record comes from a study of blood T cell repertoires in COVID-19.

The sequencing sample was made of PBMCs or T cells enriched from blood (not recorded which). J is TRBJ1-1 and V is TRBV7-2; D not resolved. The source is a woman between 45 and 65 years old who had been exposed to COVID-19. CDR3: CASSYGLNTEAFF. CDR3 bases: TGTGCCAGCAGCTATGGCCTGAACACTGAAGCTTTCTTT.